Listed below are T cell receptor beta chains from one sample, sequenced in a study of cytomegalovirus exposure and HLA in healthy donors. Produced via immunoSEQ multiplex PCR; TCRdb's table is partial and in-frame only. The sample lists roughly 140,000 clones; more than 65% were seen once. Sample: PBMCs. The receptors were sampled from a man over 45 in good health and CMV-seropositive. The conserved cysteine and the conserved F or W are not part of the CDR3 here. Each record gives: CDR3 protein, V gene, D gene, J gene, clone size. A D gene is named only where the DNA matches it firmly. For some rows the clone size is stated as once, few or many, or as a class when expanded; others skip it.

cdr3_aa: ASSTGKTGSQETQY
v_call: TRBV5-4
d_call: -
j_call: TRBJ2-5
clone_size: -

cdr3_aa: ASSQDLGTALTEAF
v_call: TRBV14
d_call: TRBD1
j_call: TRBJ1-1
clone_size: -

cdr3_aa: ASSPREVSYNEQF
v_call: TRBV5-1
d_call: TRBD2
j_call: TRBJ2-1
clone_size: -

cdr3_aa: ASSQQGTDTDTQY
v_call: TRBV2
d_call: -
j_call: TRBJ2-3
clone_size: -

cdr3_aa: ATRRGWETQY
v_call: TRBV28
d_call: -
j_call: TRBJ2-5
clone_size: -

cdr3_aa: SSSLGQGDQY
v_call: TRBV7-9
d_call: TRBD1
j_call: TRBJ2-5
clone_size: -

cdr3_aa: SSTPPPGGTGELF
v_call: TRBV7-9
d_call: TRBD2
j_call: TRBJ2-2
clone_size: -

cdr3_aa: ASSEGAYGNTIY
v_call: TRBV2
d_call: -
j_call: TRBJ1-3
clone_size: -

cdr3_aa: ASSYLGTGEDTQY
v_call: TRBV6-5
d_call: TRBD1
j_call: TRBJ2-3
clone_size: -

cdr3_aa: SVESGSTDTQY
v_call: TRBV29-1
d_call: -
j_call: TRBJ2-3
clone_size: once

cdr3_aa: ASSLGTGTPIYEQY
v_call: TRBV5-6
d_call: TRBD1
j_call: TRBJ2-7
clone_size: -

cdr3_aa: ASSIGTSGYNEQF
v_call: TRBV19
d_call: TRBD2
j_call: TRBJ2-1
clone_size: -

cdr3_aa: ASTSSLADGGEQF
v_call: TRBV5-1
d_call: -
j_call: TRBJ2-1
clone_size: -

cdr3_aa: ATGTSGSGGTDTQY
v_call: TRBV10-3
d_call: TRBD2
j_call: TRBJ2-3
clone_size: -

cdr3_aa: ASSLGGQGISPLH
v_call: TRBV6-5
d_call: TRBD1
j_call: TRBJ1-6
clone_size: once

cdr3_aa: ASAWGGTTDTQY
v_call: TRBV9
d_call: -
j_call: TRBJ2-3
clone_size: -

cdr3_aa: ASRDRGDNSPLH
v_call: TRBV2
d_call: TRBD1
j_call: TRBJ1-6
clone_size: -

cdr3_aa: ASSKTGQGSYEQY
v_call: TRBV7-3
d_call: TRBD1
j_call: TRBJ2-7
clone_size: -

cdr3_aa: ASSLVASGEIQETQY
v_call: TRBV5-4
d_call: -
j_call: TRBJ2-5
clone_size: -

cdr3_aa: ASSVSTGPDTEAF
v_call: TRBV9
d_call: TRBD1
j_call: TRBJ1-1
clone_size: -

cdr3_aa: ASSVQRQLVSYEQY
v_call: TRBV19
d_call: -
j_call: TRBJ2-7
clone_size: -

cdr3_aa: ASSPRTGVADTQY
v_call: TRBV9
d_call: TRBD1
j_call: TRBJ2-3
clone_size: -

cdr3_aa: ASSFLASGRNTGGNIQY
v_call: TRBV11-2
d_call: TRBD2
j_call: TRBJ2-4
clone_size: few

cdr3_aa: ASSWLGVAGAKQY
v_call: TRBV5-1
d_call: TRBD2
j_call: TRBJ2-7
clone_size: -

cdr3_aa: ASSSGQFSGNTIY
v_call: TRBV5-6
d_call: TRBD1
j_call: TRBJ1-3
clone_size: -

cdr3_aa: ATSRETGTLNEQF
v_call: TRBV15
d_call: -
j_call: TRBJ2-1
clone_size: -

cdr3_aa: ASSANRVNNEQF
v_call: TRBV7-7
d_call: -
j_call: TRBJ2-1
clone_size: -

cdr3_aa: ASSLTQSSGNTIY
v_call: TRBV5-4
d_call: -
j_call: TRBJ1-3
clone_size: few

cdr3_aa: ASSSEGYTQY
v_call: TRBV7-8
d_call: -
j_call: TRBJ2-3
clone_size: -

cdr3_aa: ASSQDPWGDYGYT
v_call: TRBV14
d_call: -
j_call: TRBJ1-2
clone_size: -

cdr3_aa: ASSRLIGGGADTQY
v_call: TRBV27
d_call: -
j_call: TRBJ2-3
clone_size: -

cdr3_aa: ASSIGQGTDTQY
v_call: TRBV5-1
d_call: TRBD1
j_call: TRBJ2-3
clone_size: -

cdr3_aa: ASSPGLSHTDTQY
v_call: TRBV28
d_call: -
j_call: TRBJ2-3
clone_size: -

cdr3_aa: AIRQGPGELF
v_call: TRBV10-3
d_call: -
j_call: TRBJ2-2
clone_size: -

cdr3_aa: ASSPTSGRSNEQF
v_call: TRBV7-2
d_call: TRBD2
j_call: TRBJ2-1
clone_size: -

cdr3_aa: ASSLRASGNNEQF
v_call: TRBV5-1
d_call: TRBD2
j_call: TRBJ2-1
clone_size: -

cdr3_aa: ASNSGTGASETQY
v_call: TRBV6-5
d_call: TRBD1
j_call: TRBJ2-5
clone_size: -

cdr3_aa: ASSLVHLADRGEQY
v_call: TRBV7-2
d_call: TRBD1
j_call: TRBJ2-7
clone_size: -

cdr3_aa: ATTSGTVGEQY
v_call: TRBV6-4
d_call: TRBD2
j_call: TRBJ2-7
clone_size: -

cdr3_aa: ASRRTSGSSGTGELF
v_call: TRBV5-4
d_call: TRBD2
j_call: TRBJ2-2
clone_size: -

cdr3_aa: AWSKGQGGSEQF
v_call: TRBV30
d_call: TRBD1
j_call: TRBJ2-1
clone_size: once

cdr3_aa: ASSPPGAGGTKNIQY
v_call: TRBV28
d_call: TRBD2
j_call: TRBJ2-4
clone_size: -

cdr3_aa: ASSPRQGPNEQF
v_call: TRBV23-1
d_call: TRBD1
j_call: TRBJ2-1
clone_size: -

cdr3_aa: ASSITRQNYGYT
v_call: TRBV19
d_call: -
j_call: TRBJ1-2
clone_size: -

cdr3_aa: ASSISPAGGKTYEQY
v_call: TRBV19
d_call: TRBD2
j_call: -
clone_size: -

cdr3_aa: ASNHQLGKGLTSYGYT
v_call: TRBV28
d_call: -
j_call: TRBJ1-2
clone_size: -

cdr3_aa: APEGPANTGELF
v_call: TRBV7-9
d_call: -
j_call: TRBJ2-2
clone_size: -

cdr3_aa: ASSRGGRVAENEQF
v_call: TRBV5-4
d_call: TRBD2
j_call: TRBJ2-1
clone_size: -

cdr3_aa: ASSPAGTVNEQF
v_call: TRBV21-1
d_call: -
j_call: TRBJ2-1
clone_size: -

cdr3_aa: ASSPGSYNEQF
v_call: TRBV9
d_call: -
j_call: TRBJ2-1
clone_size: -

cdr3_aa: ASSLSWEPLAGSNEQF
v_call: TRBV27
d_call: TRBD2
j_call: TRBJ2-1
clone_size: -

cdr3_aa: ASSYSHGGSIGYT
v_call: TRBV6-6
d_call: -
j_call: TRBJ1-2
clone_size: -